These 10 T cell receptor beta chains came from one sample sequenced in a study of T cell repertoires in cytomegalovirus infection. MiXCR, run by TCRdb on the reads, gives a single entry per CDR3 protein. The data contain approximately 500,000 distinct CDR3 sequences, around 35% of them seen just once; the ten biggest clones take up 15% to 20%. These receptors lack a known antigen. Sequencing used cultured PBMCs, obtained from culture after CMV antigen stimulation. These receptor sequences come from a human donor in good health (CMV status not recorded). Some clones in this sample may be carry-over from other donors' samples.

The chain is built from TRBV7-2 and TRBJ2-5, with TRBD2 identical over 10 bases. V gave up 1 base and J gave up 5 bases; unmatched junction bases: 10. The CDR3 runs to 17 residues. Germline assignment: CDR1 SGHTA and CDR2 FQGNSA. The CDR3 DNA follows: TGTGCCAGCAGCTTAGAGTTACCAGCGGGAGGGGGGGAGACCCAGTACTTC. Its protein product is CASSLELPAGGGETQYF. Full variable domain (rest looked up from reference TRBV7-2 and TRBJ2-5): GAGVSQSPSNKVTEKGKDVELRCDPISGHTALYWYRQSLGQGLEFLIYFQGNSAPDKSGLPSDRFSAERTGGSVSTLTIQRTQQEDSAVYLCASSLELPAGGGETQYFGPGTRLLVL.

The chain couples TRBV19 to TRBJ2-7, with 8 bases lining up with TRBD2. Trimming removed 5 bases from V and 7 bases from J; junction bases left unmatched: 1. Germline CDR1 is LNHDA and CDR2 is SQIVND (reference sequence). The CDR3 is 11 amino acids. CDR3 sequence reads: CASSEREEQYF. CDR3 DNA sequence: TGTGCCAGTAGTGAGCGGGAGGAGCAGTACTTC.

The chain carries TRBV4-1 and TRBJ2-1; D perhaps matches TRBD2 (6 bases). From germline, CDR1 is MGHRA and CDR2 YSYEKL. The V end was cut by 2 bases, the J end by 2 bases, with 13 bases between. The CDR3 has 16 amino acids. This CDR3 reads CASSQPSQRAYNEQFF. The CDR3 nucleotides are TGCGCCAGCAGCCAACCTAGCCAGCGGGCCTACAATGAGCAGTTCTTC.

The rearrangement joins TRBV20-1 to TRBJ2-1; 13 bases agree with TRBD2. CDR3 length equals 14 residues. Per germline, CDR1 DFQATT and CDR2 SNEGSKA (reference sequence). With 6 bases clipped from V and 9 bases from J, the junction kept 8 bases outside the gene matches. CDR3 DNA: TGCAGTGCGTCTACTAGCGGGAGGGCCGGTGAGCAGTTCTTC. This codes for CSASTSGRAGEQFF.

This clonotype showed up just a few times. The chain couples TRBV7-2 to TRBJ2-7; possible D gene TRBD2, 6 bases. The germline V gene encodes CDR1 SGHTA and CDR2 FQGNSA. The CDR3 has 15 amino acids. Trimming took 1 base from V and 5 from J, leaving 15 bases between them. CDR3 in amino acids: CASSLGVSGRDEQYF. CDR3 bases: TGTGCCAGCAGCTTAGGAGTTAGCGGTCGGGACGAGCAGTACTTC. The full variable domain, in which reference TRBV7-2 and TRBJ2-7 provide the parts outside the CDR3, is GAGVSQSPSNKVTEKGKDVELRCDPISGHTALYWYRQSLGQGLEFLIYFQGNSAPDKSGLPSDRFSAERTGGSVSTLTIQRTQQEDSAVYLCASSLGVSGRDEQYFGPGTRLTVT.

This clonotype occurred a few times. This sequence joins TRBV7-9 and TRBJ2-5; TRBD2 matches 10 bases. The CDR3 length is 15 residues. Germline assignment: CDR1 SEHNR and CDR2 FQNEAQ (reference sequence). V lost 5 bases and J lost 4; bases outside the gene matches: 7. The CDR3 region has the DNA TGTGCCAGCAGCCAGAGCGGGAGGGCCGGAGAGACCCAGTACTTC. This sequence encodes CASSQSGRAGETQYF.

The sample holds a few counts of this clonotype. V usage is TRBV28 and J usage is TRBJ2-1; D possibly corresponds to TRBD1 (5 bases). CDR1 and CDR2 (germline): MDHEN, SYDVKM. The V end lost 5 bases, the J end lost 5 bases, and 25 bases lay between the germline ends. CDR3 length: 18 residues. The CDR3 bases are TGTGCCAGCAGTCCGGTCCTGGGGCTAGAATCGTTCAACAATGAGCAGTTCTTC. As protein: CASSPVLGLESFNNEQFF.

This clonotype was detected many times. This chain connects TRBV7-8 to TRBJ2-1; 7 nucleotides align to TRBD1. The ends lost 4 bases at V and 8 bases at J; junction bases unmatched: 11. Germline assignment: CDR1 SGHVS and CDR2 FQNEAQ. This CDR3 contains 15 residues. The chain's CDR3 is CASSSQRTGAHEQFF. The CDR3, as DNA: TGTGCCAGCAGCTCCCAACGCACAGGGGCCCATGAGCAGTTCTTC.

This clonotype occurred many times. This sequence joins TRBV20-1 and TRBJ2-7, with D uncertain. This CDR3 has 12 amino acids. Germline V gene data show CDR1 as DFQATT and CDR2 as SNEGSKA (reference sequence). V dropped 1 base and J dropped 3 bases, with 7 bases sitting between them. This CDR3 is CSARVMNYEQYF. In DNA, the CDR3 is TGCAGTGCTAGAGTCATGAACTACGAGCAGTACTTC.

The genes are TRBV4-1 and TRBJ2-3, with D tentatively TRBD2 (5 bases). The CDR3 is 15 residues long. Germline V lookup: CDR1 MGHRA, CDR2 YSYEKL. V was cut by 1 base and J by 2 bases, with 10 bases left in between. In DNA form, the CDR3 reads TGCGCCAGCAGCCAAGTCTATAGCGACACAGATACGCAGTATTTT. As protein: CASSQVYSDTDTQYF.